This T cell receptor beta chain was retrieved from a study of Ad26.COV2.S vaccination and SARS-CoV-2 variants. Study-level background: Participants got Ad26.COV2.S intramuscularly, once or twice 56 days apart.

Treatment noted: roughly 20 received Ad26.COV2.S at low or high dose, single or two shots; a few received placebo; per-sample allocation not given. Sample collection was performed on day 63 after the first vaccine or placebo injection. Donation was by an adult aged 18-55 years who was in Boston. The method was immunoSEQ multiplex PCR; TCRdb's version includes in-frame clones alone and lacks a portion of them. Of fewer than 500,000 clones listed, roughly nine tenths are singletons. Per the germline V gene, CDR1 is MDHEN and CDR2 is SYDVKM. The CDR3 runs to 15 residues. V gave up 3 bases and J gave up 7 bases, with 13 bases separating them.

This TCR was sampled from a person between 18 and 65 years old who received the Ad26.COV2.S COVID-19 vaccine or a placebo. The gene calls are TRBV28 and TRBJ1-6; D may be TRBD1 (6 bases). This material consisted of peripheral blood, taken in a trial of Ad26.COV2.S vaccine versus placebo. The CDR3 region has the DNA TGTGCCAGCAGTTTCCCGGGACACGTAAATTCACCCCTCCACTTT. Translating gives CASSFPGHVNSPLHF.